The T cell receptor (beta chain) under discussion was sequenced for a study of OX40 agonist ivuxolimab in advanced cancers. About the study: The dose-escalation cohort had hepatocellular carcinoma, melanoma, renal cell or head and neck cancer.

The CDR3 length is 15 residues. Germline V CDR1 and CDR2: SGHRS, YFSETQ. V gave up 4 bases and J gave up 2 bases; unmatched junction bases: 6. Using immunoSEQ multiplex PCR, the repertoire was profiled, and TCRdb retains in-frame clones only, with some absent. The data show some 85,000 clones, around 90% seen once. This clonotype was obtained from an adult with an advanced solid tumor such as melanoma, head and neck, liver or kidney cancer. The chain joins TRBV5-1 to TRBJ2-1; 7 bases line up with TRBD1. The sample was CD4+ or CD8+ T cells sorted from blood, taken in a trial of the OX40 agonist ivuxolimab. The CDR3 DNA is TGCGCCAGCAGCCTAGGGGGACAGACCTACAATGAGCAGTTCTTC. This encodes CASSLGGQTYNEQFF.